This T cell receptor beta chain emerged from a study of CD8 T cells in ankylosing spondylitis. The study, taken as a whole, reports: In ankylosing spondylitis patients, matched synovial fluid reportedly showed significant enrichment of disease-linked clones. Several of the motif variants were reported before in synovial fluid and blood from reactive arthritis.

MiXCR, run by TCRdb on the 5' RACE reads, gives a single entry per CDR3 protein. The repertoire has about 250,000 distinct CDR3 sequences, about 11% of them found once; the top ten carry about 3%. A remark on this clonotype: Its target is unknown.

The source of this sequence is a male donor with ankylosing spondylitis or in good health (not recorded which). Sequenced input: blood, either unsorted or a sorted T cell fraction (not recorded which).

CDR3 DNA: TGTGCCAGCAGTCTTAGAGCGGGGCCTAACACCGGGGAGCTGTTTTTT. It encodes CASSLRAGPNTGELFF. The gene calls are TRBV25-1 and TRBJ2-2, with 7 bases identical to TRBD2. V lost 5 bases to trimming and J lost 2 bases; unmatched junction nucleotides: 8. The V gene's germline CDR1 is MGHDK and CDR2 SYGVNS. CDR3 size: 16 residues.